These 28 T cell receptor beta chains were sequenced from one sample in a study of long-term antiretroviral therapy in people with HIV. Runs used v3.0 of the immunoSEQ assay and were done at survey level. Profiling relied on immunoSEQ multiplex PCR, and the TCRdb table lists in-frame clones only, not all of them. Of around 21,000 clones listed, roughly 85% are singletons. The source material was unsorted PBMCs, sampled at the start of antiretroviral therapy. Receptors were obtained from a man over 45 with HIV.

In its sample, this clone was seen a few times. The chain employs TRBV15 and TRBJ1-2; D uncertain. Germline lookup yields CDR1 LNHNV and CDR2 YYDKDF (reference sequence). CDR3 length: 12 residues. Trimming removed 1 base at V and 4 bases at J, with 4 bases between. The CDR3 spells CATSRVGYGYTF. CDR3 DNA: TGTGCCACCAGCAGAGTCGGCTATGGCTACACCTTC.

The rearrangement joins TRBV6-5 to TRBJ2-3, with 8 bases identical to TRBD2. Looked up from germline, CDR1 is MNHEY and CDR2 is SVGAGI. The CDR3 has 15 residues. With V trimmed by 7 bases and J by 3 bases, 9 bases remained unmatched. This chain's CDR3 is CASTPGGALTDTQYF. The CDR3 DNA reads TGTGCCAGCACTCCCGGGGGGGCCCTTACAGATACGCAGTATTTT.

The chain has TRBV4-3 and TRBJ2-2; 9 positions match TRBD1. From germline, CDR1 is LGHNA and CDR2 YSLEER. The J segment lost 4 bases and the V segment lost 3 bases, leaving 6 bases of the junction unmatched. This CDR3 contains 16 residues. In DNA, the CDR3 is TGCGCCAGCAGCCAGGGGACAGGGAGGACCACCGGGGAGCTGTTTTTT. This sequence encodes CASSQGTGRTTGELFF.

The rearrangement joins TRBV5-1 to TRBJ1-1; D is undetermined. Germline V gene sequence: CDR1 SGHRS, CDR2 YFSETQ. There are 15 residues in the CDR3. V lost 7 bases to trimming and J lost 0 bases, with 16 bases between them. CDR3 protein: CASLRGWGMNTEAFF. Here the CDR3 DNA reads TGCGCCAGCCTTCGAGGGTGGGGAATGAACACTGAAGCTTTCTTT.

The DNA of the CDR3 is TGTGCCAGCAGCTTGGATGGCCGGGATGAGCAGTTCTTC. Protein: CASSLDGRDEQFF. The rearrangement links TRBV5-8 to TRBJ2-1; the D is unclear. This CDR3 region has 13 residues. Between the trimmed V and J ends, which lost 0 bases and 8 bases, there was a span of 9 bases. CDR1 and CDR2 (germline): SGHTS, YDEGEE.

The chain joins TRBV5-4 to TRBJ2-3, with no clear D. The CDR3 extends over 13 amino acids. Germline CDR1 reads SGHNT; CDR2 reads YYREEE (reference sequence). Trimming removed 0 bases at V and 6 bases at J, with 8 bases between. The CDR3 protein is CASSLDRVDTQYF. CDR3 coding DNA: TGTGCCAGCAGCTTGGATAGGGTTGATACGCAGTATTTT.

The CDR3 coding sequence is TGCGCCAGCAGCGAGAACTTGCTAAGCTCCTACGAGCAGTACTTC. It is translated as CASSENLLSSYEQYF. The V gene is TRBV5-1, the J gene TRBJ2-7; no reliable D call. Between the trimmed V and J ends, which lost 4 bases and 0 bases, there was a span of 14 bases. The CDR3 is 15 residues long. The V gene's germline CDR1 is SGHRS and CDR2 YFSETQ. Filled out from reference TRBV5-1 and TRBJ2-7, the complete variable domain reads KAGVTQTPRYLIKTRGQQVTLSCSPISGHRSVSWYQQTPGQGLQFLFEYFSETQRNKGNFPGRFSGRQFSNSRSEMNVSTLELGDSALYLCASSENLLSSYEQYFGPGTRLTVT.

This sequence joins TRBV6-5 and TRBJ1-4; 8 bases align to TRBD1. CDR3 length: 14 amino acids. V was clipped by 6 bases and J by 3 bases; unmatched bases: 3. Germline V gene data show CDR1 as MNHEY and CDR2 as SVGAGI. CDR3 nucleotides: TGTGCCAGCAGGAAGACAGGGGCTAATGAAAAACTGTTTTTT. Translating it yields CASRKTGANEKLFF.

The chain links TRBV18 to TRBJ1-2, with D hard to call. This CDR3 has 14 residues. Trimming removed 0 bases at V and 8 bases at J, with 13 bases between. Germline V gene data show CDR1 as KGHSH and CDR2 as LQKENI. CDR3 in DNA: TGTGCCAGCTCACCACCCGGCAGGTTTGAGGGCTACACCTTC. Its protein product is CASSPPGRFEGYTF.

V and J are TRBV10-3 and TRBJ2-7, with D tentatively TRBD2 (6 bases). Germline V gene sequence: CDR1 ENHRY, CDR2 SYGVKD. V was trimmed by 4 bases and J by 5 bases, leaving 9 bases between them. The CDR3 contains 12 residues. As DNA, the CDR3 is TGTGCCATCAGTGTGCGGGAACACGAGCAGTACTTC. This sequence encodes CAISVREHEQYF.

The rearrangement joins TRBV5-4 to TRBJ2-7, with TRBD2 matching 9 bases. The CDR3 loop spans 17 amino acids. Germline CDR1 reads SGHNT; CDR2 reads YYREEE (reference sequence). Trimming took 4 bases from V and 2 from J; bases not matched to a gene: 13. In DNA, the CDR3 is TGTGCCAGCAGCCCCGCCCCGGGAGCGGGGGGAACCTACGAGCAGTACTTC. It is translated as CASSPAPGAGGTYEQYF.

The V and J genes are TRBV27 and TRBJ2-1; TRBD2 is a possible D gene (6 bases). Germline assignment: CDR1 MNHEY and CDR2 SMNVEV (reference sequence). Trimming removed 3 bases at V and 5 bases at J, with 11 bases between. The CDR3 covers 14 residues. CDR3 nucleotide sequence: TGTGCCAGCAGTTTTACTAGCTGGGACAATGAGCAGTTCTTC. It specifies CASSFTSWDNEQFF.

The V and J genes are TRBV5-1 and TRBJ2-2, with D unclear. V lost 2 bases and J 0 bases, leaving 8 bases between the germline ends. Germline assignment: CDR1 SGHRS and CDR2 YFSETQ. This CDR3 is 15 amino acids long. CDR3 DNA: TGCGCCAGCAGCTTAAAAGTCGCGAACACCGGGGAGCTGTTTTTT. Residues: CASSLKVANTGELFF.

The V call is TRBV7-2, the J call TRBJ1-5; D remains ambiguous. Germline CDR1 and CDR2: SGHTA and FQGNSA. The V end was cut by 1 base, the J end by 7 bases, with 5 bases between. The CDR3 has 12 residues. CDR3 protein: CASSLVSQPQHF. The CDR3 coding sequence is TGTGCCAGCAGCTTAGTTTCGCAGCCCCAGCATTTT.

J is TRBJ2-5 and V is TRBV6-6; D is perhaps TRBD1 or TRBD2 (6 bases each). CDR1 MNHNY and CDR2 SVGAGI come from the germline V gene (reference sequence). The V and J ends lost 6 bases and 5 bases respectively, with 22 bases between them. This CDR3 has 16 residues. Here the CDR3 reads CASSVTRGLIHETQYF. CDR3 DNA sequence: TGTGCCAGCAGCGTTACCCGGGGGCTGATACACGAGACCCAGTACTTC.

This clone showed up just a few times. The rearrangement uses TRBV5-4 and TRBJ1-2, with D hard to call. The CDR3 length is 14 residues. Germline values: CDR1 SGHNT, CDR2 YYREEE (reference sequence). Trimming shortened V by 3 bases and J by 5 bases, and 14 bases separated the two germline ends. The CDR3 region has the DNA TGTGCCAGCAGCTCTGGATGGGGAAGTTATGGCTACACCTTC. Its protein is CASSSGWGSYGYTF.

The chain recombines TRBV5-1 with TRBJ2-5; possibly TRBD1 for D (7 bases). The CDR3 is 13 residues long. V lost 4 bases, J lost 2 bases, and 9 bases lay in between. Germline V gene sequence: CDR1 SGHRS, CDR2 YFSETQ. CDR3 region: CASSAGQQETQYF. In DNA, the CDR3 is TGCGCCAGCAGCGCGGGACAGCAAGAGACCCAGTACTTC.

Regarding this clone: Other DNA sequences in this sample translate to the same CDR3. This chain links TRBV28 with TRBJ1-1; D ambiguous. V lost 2 bases and J 0 bases, leaving 7 bases between the germline ends. This CDR3 region has 14 residues. Germline V gene lookup returns CDR1 MDHEN and CDR2 SYDVKM. The CDR3 region is CASSLEGLNTEAFF. The DNA for the CDR3 is TGTGCCAGCAGTTTAGAAGGATTGAACACTGAAGCTTTCTTT.

The genes are TRBV7-2 and TRBJ2-3; 8 bases align to TRBD1. The CDR3 is 16 amino acids. Germline V gives CDR1 SGHTA, CDR2 FQGNSA. Unmatched junction bases numbered 7, after V lost 5 bases and J lost 0 bases. DNA of the CDR3: TGTGCCAGCAGCCCCCAACAGGGGGTTAGCACAGATACGCAGTATTTT. This encodes CASSPQQGVSTDTQYF.

The rearrangement links TRBV4-1 to TRBJ2-2, with 7 positions matching TRBD2. The germline V gene encodes CDR1 MGHRA and CDR2 YSYEKL. The ends lost 0 bases at V and 0 bases at J; junction bases unmatched: 4. The CDR3 sequence is 17 residues long. Here the CDR3 reads CASSQDLGRANTGELFF. The DNA for the CDR3 is TGCGCCAGCAGCCAAGATTTGGGGAGGGCGAACACCGGGGAGCTGTTTTTT.

The chain couples TRBV10-3 to TRBJ1-5; weak D call: TRBD1 (5 bases). Germline loops: CDR1 ENHRY, CDR2 SYGVKD. The ends were cut back, 10 bases at V and 0 bases at J, with 13 bases in the middle. CDR3 length equals 14 residues. CDR3 loop: CATSDRYSNQPQHF. CDR3 DNA: TGTGCCACCAGCGACAGATATAGCAATCAGCCCCAGCATTTT.

This chain joins TRBV5-1 and TRBJ1-2, with D perhaps TRBD1 (6 bases). This CDR3 is built from 13 residues. The germline CDR1 and CDR2 sequences are SGHRS and YFSETQ. Trimming shortened V by 3 bases and J by 3 bases, and 9 bases separated the two germline ends. The CDR3 coding sequence is TGCGCCAGCAGCTCCCGACAGGACTATGGCTACACCTTC. Encoded protein: CASSSRQDYGYTF. Drawing the rest from reference TRBV5-1 and TRBJ1-2, the complete variable domain is KAGVTQTPRYLIKTRGQQVTLSCSPISGHRSVSWYQQTPGQGLQFLFEYFSETQRNKGNFPGRFSGRQFSNSRSEMNVSTLELGDSALYLCASSSRQDYGYTFGSGTRLTVV.

This chain uses TRBV19 with TRBJ2-7, with TRBD2 matching over 8 bases. V lost 6 bases to trimming and J lost 2 bases; unmatched junction nucleotides: 6. This CDR3 has 14 residues. Germline CDR1 is LNHDA and CDR2 is SQIVND (reference sequence). The CDR3 region has the DNA TGTGCCAGTAGCCCGGGAGGGACGACCTACGAGCAGTACTTC. Residues: CASSPGGTTYEQYF.

This chain joins TRBV11-3 and TRBJ1-1; D unresolved. CDR1 and CDR2 from the germline V gene are SGHNT and YENEEA. CDR3 length: 15 residues. Trimming removed 4 bases at V and 1 base at J, with 13 bases between. CDR3 region: CASSSRGAGNTEAFF. CDR3 sequence (DNA): TGTGCCAGCAGCTCTAGAGGCGCAGGGAACACTGAAGCTTTCTTT.

The J gene is TRBJ1-6, the V gene TRBV6-5; perhaps TRBD1 as D (5 bases). Per the germline V gene, CDR1 is MNHEY and CDR2 is SVGAGI. This CDR3 has 15 amino acids. Between the trimmed V and J ends, which lost 3 bases and 4 bases, there was a span of 10 bases. CDR3 region: CASSYTGFYNSPLHF. The CDR3 region has the DNA TGTGCCAGCAGTTATACAGGTTTTTATAATTCACCCCTCCACTTT.

The chain carries TRBV28 and TRBJ2-3; D unresolved. Trimming took off 3 bases at V and 0 bases at J, with 7 bases between the two ends. There are 14 residues in the CDR3. Germline V gene data show CDR1 as MDHEN and CDR2 as SYDVKM. The DNA for the CDR3 is TGTGCCAGCAGTTTGGTTAGGAGCACAGATACGCAGTATTTT. Its protein product is CASSLVRSTDTQYF.

The chain links TRBV4-1 to TRBJ1-2; D not certain. CDR3 length: 16 residues. With 0 bases removed from V and 4 bases from J, the gap between germline ends came to 15 bases. Germline loops: CDR1 MGHRA, CDR2 YSYEKL. The CDR3 here is CASSQEVWARGYGYTF. The DNA for the CDR3 is TGCGCCAGCAGCCAAGAGGTCTGGGCTCGAGGCTATGGCTACACCTTC.

CDR3 DNA sequence: TGTGCCAGTAGTGTTACAGGGTACACCGGGGAGCTGTTTTTT. Its protein product is CASSVTGYTGELFF. V and J are TRBV19 and TRBJ2-2; tentative D call: TRBD1 (6 bases). The CDR3 extends over 14 amino acids. CDR1 is LNHDA and CDR2 is SQIVND in the germline V gene (reference sequence). Trimming removed 5 bases at V and 3 bases at J, with 10 bases between. Looking up the rest from reference TRBV19 and TRBJ2-2 gives the full variable domain: DGGITQSPKYLFRKEGQNVTLSCEQNLNHDAMYWYRQDPGQGLRLIYYSQIVNDFQKGDIAEGYSVSREKKESFPLTVTSAQKNPTAFYLCASSVTGYTGELFFGEGSRLTVL.